Each of the 10 T cell receptor beta chains below was sequenced from the same sample in a study of early T cells in non-severe SARS-CoV-2 infection. TCRdb used MiXCR to reprocess the 5' RACE reads, holding one entry per CDR3 protein. Here the sample spans roughly 30,000 distinct CDR3 sequences, roughly 4.3% being singletons. Sequenced sample: whole blood. The source is an adult who was a healthcare worker with PCR-confirmed SARS-CoV-2 infection or an uninfected control (not recorded which).

This clonotype showed up many times. The chain is built from TRBV5-6 and TRBJ2-1; D possibly corresponds to TRBD2 (5 bases). Per the germline V gene, CDR1 is SGHDT and CDR2 is YYEEEE. This CDR3 spans 15 amino acids. V was cut by 0 bases and J by 4 bases, with 11 bases left in between. The CDR3 loop reads CASSLVGRRYNEQFF. The CDR3 DNA sequence: TGTGCCAGCAGCTTGGTTGGGCGGAGGTACAATGAGCAGTTCTTC.

This clonotype has a count of ten or more. This chain uses TRBV27 with TRBJ2-3, with a possible D match to TRBD2 (6 bases). CDR3 length equals 15 residues. V lost 3 bases and J 7 bases, leaving 17 bases between the germline ends. CDR1 and CDR2 from the germline V gene are MNHEY and SMNVEV (reference sequence). The CDR3 reads CASSLGSGPPNTQYF. CDR3 coding DNA: TGTGCCAGCAGTTTGGGTAGCGGACCACCGAATACGCAGTATTTT.

This clonotype was detected only a few times. This chain joins TRBV25-1 and TRBJ1-1, with 8 positions matching TRBD1. Germline lookup yields CDR1 MGHDK and CDR2 SYGVNS. The trim removed 5 bases at V and 3 bases at J, leaving 20 bases unmatched. This CDR3 contains 19 residues. The DNA of the CDR3 is TGTGCCAGCAGTCTCCCCCACAGGGGGTTCTGCGGTACGTACACTGAAGCTTTCTTT. This codes for CASSLPHRGFCGTYTEAFF.

The chain has TRBV12-3 or TRBV12-4 and TRBJ2-3; either TRBD1 or TRBD2 may fit D (5 bases each). The CDR3 is 15 amino acids. V lost 1 base, J lost 1 base, and 9 bases lay in between. The CDR3 here is CASSLGVGGTDTQYF. CDR3 nucleotides: TGTGCCAGCAGTTTAGGAGTGGGGGGCACAGATACGCAGTATTTT.

This clonotype occurred many times. The V and J genes are TRBV6-1 and TRBJ2-7; possibly TRBD1 for D (5 bases). Deletions cut 1 base from V and 11 bases from J, with 18 bases between. Germline CDR1 MNHNS, CDR2 SASEGT. The CDR3 has 14 amino acids. In nucleotides, the CDR3 is TGTGCCAGCAGTGAAGTAGCCGAGGACACACTCGAGTACTTC. Translation gives CASSEVAEDTLEYF.

This clonotype was observed a few times. J is TRBJ2-3 and V is TRBV9, with TRBD1 matching 10 bases. V dropped 4 bases and J dropped 8; count of bases not matched to a gene: 13. Germline CDR1 and CDR2: SGDLS and YYNGEE. This CDR3 region has 16 residues. CDR3 bases: TGTGCCAGCAGCCCGCCGGGACAGGGGAGGATCGGTACGCAGTATTTT. Residues: CASSPPGQGRIGTQYF.

This clonotype occurred many times. This chain uses TRBV20-1 with TRBJ2-3, with a tentative D call TRBD2 (6 bases). The CDR3 consists of 18 residues. Germline CDR1 and CDR2: DFQATT and SNEGSKA (reference sequence). The V and J ends lost 6 bases and 0 bases respectively, with 25 bases between them. The CDR3 spells CSARNPDGSPLSTDTQYF. The DNA for the CDR3 is TGCAGTGCCCGAAACCCGGACGGGAGTCCTCTTAGCACAGATACGCAGTATTTT.

The sample holds a few counts of this clonotype. The chain recombines TRBV2 with TRBJ2-1; 10 bases map to TRBD2. There are 18 residues in the CDR3. Per the germline V gene, CDR1 is SNHLY and CDR2 is FYNNEI. The V and J ends lost 10 bases and 0 bases, in that order; junction bases with no gene match: 15. The CDR3 DNA sequence: TGTGCCACCTATCCTAGCGGGGGTGCAAGGAGCTCCTACAATGAGCAGTTCTTC. Amino acids: CATYPSGGARSSYNEQFF.

This clonotype was seen more than once but under ten times. The rearrangement joins TRBV10-2 to TRBJ2-3; D uncertain. The ends were cut back, 6 bases at V and 4 bases at J, with 5 bases in the middle. Germline V CDR1 and CDR2: WSHSY, SAAADI. The CDR3 has 11 amino acids. CDR3 nucleotide sequence: TGCGCCAGCAGCCTAGCAGATACGCAGTATTTT. Translating gives CASSLADTQYF.

V usage is TRBV7-9 and J usage is TRBJ2-7, with D unclear. V shed 5 bases and J shed 0 bases, with 8 bases lying between them. The CDR3 spans 13 residues. Germline V gene data show CDR1 as SEHNR and CDR2 as FQNEAQ (reference sequence). CDR3 in amino acids: CASSPQASYEQYF. DNA of the CDR3: TGTGCCAGCAGCCCGCAAGCCTCCTACGAGCAGTACTTC.